Listed below are T cell receptor beta chains from one sample, sequenced in a study of metastatic and nonmetastatic thyroid tumors. Via MiXCR, TCRdb re-called the PCR reads. Of over 25,000 clones in the sample, over 15% were seen once. Sample: blood. The receptor set was obtained from a female donor with papillary thyroid cancer or a benign thyroid nodule (not recorded which). Some clones in this sample may be carry-over from other donors' samples. CDR3s include the opening cysteine and the closing phenylalanine or tryptophan. The D gene is left open where the match is weak. Clone size is given for some rows only: seen once, a few or many times, or a class if the clone is expanded.

>medium-sized|TRBJ2-1|-|TRBV2
CASNDAYNEQFF
TGTGCCAGCAATGATGCCTACAATGAGCAGTTCTTC
>medium-sized|TRBJ2-7|TRBD2|TRBV7-9
CASEPGGGGGEQYF
TGTGCCAGCGAACCCGGGGGGGGAGGTGGCGAGCAGTACTTC
>many|TRBJ2-3|-|TRBV28
CASILQGGDTQYF
TGTGCCAGCATACTACAGGGGGGGGATACGCAGTATTTT
>many|TRBJ2-2|TRBD2|TRBV4-1
CASSQGRIAGNTGELFF
TGCGCCAGCAGCCAAGGTCGGATAGCGGGCAACACCGGGGAGCTGTTTTTT
>medium-sized|TRBJ2-7|TRBD2|TRBV2
CASMDVAGGFYEQYF
TGTGCCAGCATGGACGTAGCGGGAGGGTTCTACGAGCAGTACTTC
>many|TRBJ1-4|-|TRBV5-1
CASSVTGGPNEKLFF
TGCGCCAGCAGCGTGACGGGGGGGCCTAATGAAAAACTGTTTTTT
>-|TRBJ2-5|-|TRBV5-1
CASSPGASQETHYF
TGCGCCAGCAGCCCGGGGGCCAGCCAAGAGACCCATTACTTC
>many|TRBJ2-5|TRBD2|TRBV30
CAWRLAGGQETQYF
TGTGCCTGGAGATTAGCGGGGGGGCAAGAGACCCAGTACTTC
>many|TRBJ2-7|TRBD2|TRBV7-8
CASSLGAGGVEEQYF
TGTGCCAGCAGCTTGGGGGCGGGAGGAGTGGAAGAGCAGTACTTC
>many|TRBJ1-3|-|TRBV15
CATSRGLTGNTIYF
TGTGCCACCAGCAGAGGGCTTACTGGAAACACCATATATTTT
>many|TRBJ2-2|TRBD1|TRBV14
CASSNQGATGELFF
TGTGCCAGCAGCAATCAGGGGGCGACCGGGGAGCTGTTTTTT
>-|TRBJ2-1|TRBD2|TRBV20-1
CSAEGGLAGVRQFF
TGCAGTGCGGAAGGGGGACTAGCGGGAGTACGGCAGTTCTTC
>many|TRBJ2-3|TRBD2|TRBV20-1
CSAVVGTSEPDTQYF
TGCAGTGCTGTCGTGGGGACTAGCGAACCAGATACGCAGTATTTT
>many|TRBJ2-1|-|TRBV2
CASRGNLARKVNEQFF
TGTGCCAGCAGAGGGAATCTAGCCCGAAAAGTGAATGAGCAGTTCTTC
>-|TRBJ2-3|-|TRBV6-1
CASSEGVGSWADIQYF
TGTGCCAGCAGTGAAGGGGTAGGGAGTTGGGCAGATATTCAGTATTTT
>many|TRBJ2-7|TRBD2|TRBV7-3
CASSPQEAGAYYEQYF
TGTGCCAGCAGCCCCCAAGAAGCGGGGGCCTATTACGAGCAGTACTTC
>many|TRBJ2-5|-|TRBV6-1
CASMRGGAGETQYF
TGTGCCAGCATGAGGGGGGGGGCGGGAGAGACCCAGTACTTC
>many|TRBJ1-4|-|TRBV11-2
CASSPVRGFNEKLFF
TGTGCCAGCAGCCCAGTGCGGGGATTTAATGAAAAACTGTTTTTT
>few|TRBJ2-7|-|TRBV12-3/TRBV12-4
CASRRDLAEQYF
TGTGCCAGCAGACGCGACTTAGCCGAGCAGTACTTC
>medium-sized|TRBJ2-7|-|TRBV2
CASSDYEQYF
TGTGCCAGCAGTGACTACGAGCAGTACTTC
>many|TRBJ2-7|-|TRBV5-1
CASSPTFQGYEQYF
TGCGCCAGCAGCCCGACATTCCAGGGTTACGAGCAGTACTTC
>many|TRBJ1-4|-|TRBV6-1
CASNNGGVREKLFF
TGTGCCAGCAATAACGGGGGAGTAAGGGAAAAACTGTTTTTT
>few|TRBJ2-3|-|TRBV10-3
CAIGRLEGTDTQYF
TGTGCCATCGGGAGGTTGGAAGGCACAGATACGCAGTATTTT
>many|TRBJ2-3|-|TRBV11-3
CASSLGGDYTDTQYF
TGTGCCAGCAGCTTGGGGGGCGACTACACAGATACGCAGTATTTT
>medium-sized|TRBJ1-4|-|TRBV6-1
CASSQDSGKLFF
TGTGCCAGCAGTCAGGACAGTGGAAAACTGTTTTTT
>many|TRBJ2-3|-|TRBV6-5
CASSYTDADTQYF
TGTGCCAGCAGTTATACAGACGCAGATACGCAGTATTTT